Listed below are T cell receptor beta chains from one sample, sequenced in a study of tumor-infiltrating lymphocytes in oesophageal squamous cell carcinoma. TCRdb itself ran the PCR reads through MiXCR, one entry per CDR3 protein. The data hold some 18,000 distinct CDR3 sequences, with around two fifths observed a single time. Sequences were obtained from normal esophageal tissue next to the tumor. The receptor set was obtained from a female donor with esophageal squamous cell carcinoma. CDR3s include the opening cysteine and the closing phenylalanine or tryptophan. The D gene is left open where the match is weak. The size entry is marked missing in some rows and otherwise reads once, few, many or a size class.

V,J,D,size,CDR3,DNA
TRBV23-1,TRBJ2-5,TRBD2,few,CASSHCSGRDYQETQYF,TGCGCCAGCAGTCATTGTAGCGGGAGGGACTACCAAGAGACCCAGTACTTC
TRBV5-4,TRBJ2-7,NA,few,CASSMGRAGEQYF,TGTGCCAGCAGCATGGGACGGGCGGGCGAGCAGTACTTC
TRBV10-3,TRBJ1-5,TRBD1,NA,CAISEQGAGNQPQHF,TGTGCCATCAGTGAACAGGGGGCTGGAAATCAGCCCCAGCATTTT
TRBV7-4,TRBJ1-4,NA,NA,CASSPRTINEKLFF,TGTGCCAGCAGCCCCCGGACGATAAATGAAAAACTGTTTTTT
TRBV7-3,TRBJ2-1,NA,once,CASSLTRDNEQFF,TGTGCCAGCAGCTTAACTAGGGACAATGAGCAGTTCTTC
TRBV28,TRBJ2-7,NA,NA,CASSGQRTFYEQYF,TGTGCCAGCTCTGGACAGCGGACTTTTTACGAGCAGTACTTC
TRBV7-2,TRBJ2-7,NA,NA,CASSSFRTSAYEQYF,TGTGCCAGCAGCTCTTTCAGGACATCAGCCTACGAGCAGTACTTC
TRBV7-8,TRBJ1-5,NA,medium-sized,CASSPSQGGNQPQHF,TGTGCCAGCAGCCCTAGTCAGGGTGGCAATCAGCCCCAGCATTTT
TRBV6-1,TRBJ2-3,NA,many,CASSEVNTDTQYF,TGTGCCAGCAGTGAGGTAAACACAGATACGCAGTATTTT
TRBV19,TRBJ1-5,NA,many,CASSIRNQPQHF,TGTGCCAGTAGTATTCGCAATCAGCCCCAGCATTTT
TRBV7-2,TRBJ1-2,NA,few,CASSLPGRQVDYGYTF,TGTGCCAGCAGCTTACCCGGAAGGCAGGTGGACTATGGCTACACCTTC
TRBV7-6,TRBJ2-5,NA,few,CASSLAHVTQYF,TGTGCCAGCAGCTTAGCGCATGTCACCCAGTACTTC
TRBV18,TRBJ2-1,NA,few,CASSRTNYNEQFF,TGTGCCAGCTCCAGGACTAACTACAATGAGCAGTTCTTC
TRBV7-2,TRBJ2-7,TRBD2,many,CASTLAAGANEQYF,TGTGCCAGCACCTTAGCGGCGGGAGCGAACGAGCAGTACTTC
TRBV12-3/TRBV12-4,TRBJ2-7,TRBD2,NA,CASSLAGGTYEQYF,TGTGCCAGCAGTTTAGCGGGGGGGACCTACGAGCAGTACTTC
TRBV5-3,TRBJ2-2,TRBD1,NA,CASSGWDRGTTGELFF,TGTGCCAGCAGCGGTTGGGACAGGGGAACGACCGGGGAGCTGTTTTTT
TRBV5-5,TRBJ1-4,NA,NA,CASSYAHHEKLFF,TGTGCCAGCAGCTATGCGCACCATGAAAAACTGTTTTTT
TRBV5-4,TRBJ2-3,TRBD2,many,CASSRSGTRGRGADTQYF,TGTGCCAGCAGCCGCTCCGGGACTAGGGGGAGAGGGGCAGATACGCAGTATTTT
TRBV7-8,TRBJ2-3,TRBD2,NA,CASSLGRADTQYF,TGTGCCAGCAGCCTCGGGAGGGCAGATACGCAGTATTTT
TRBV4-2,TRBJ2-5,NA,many,CASSLRYQETQYF,TGTGCCAGCAGCCTCCGGTACCAAGAGACCCAGTACTTC
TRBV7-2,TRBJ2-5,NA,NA,CASSLSRGQETQYF,TGTGCCAGCAGCTTAAGCAGGGGCCAAGAGACCCAGTACTTC
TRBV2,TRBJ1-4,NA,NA,CASSDVGSANEKLFF,TGTGCCAGCAGTGATGTAGGATCGGCTAATGAAAAACTGTTTTTT
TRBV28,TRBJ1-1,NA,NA,CASSLQGLGNTEAFF,TGTGCCAGCAGTTTACAGGGCTTGGGGAACACTGAAGCTTTCTTT
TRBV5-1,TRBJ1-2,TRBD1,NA,CASSLQGASNYGYTF,TGCGCCAGCAGCCTACAGGGGGCGTCTAACTATGGCTACACCTTC
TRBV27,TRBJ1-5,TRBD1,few,CASGDRGPYSNQPQHF,TGTGCCAGCGGGGACAGGGGTCCCTATAGCAATCAGCCCCAGCATTTT
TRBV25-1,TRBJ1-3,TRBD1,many,CASSGTAGNTIYF,TGTGCCAGCTCCGGGACAGCTGGAAACACCATATATTTT
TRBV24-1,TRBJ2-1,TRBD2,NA,CATSDTGTSGSKEQFF,TGTGCCACCAGTGATACCGGGACTAGTGGGTCTAAGGAGCAGTTCTTC
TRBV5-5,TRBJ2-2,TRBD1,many,CASSWTGYTGELFF,TGTGCCAGCAGCTGGACAGGGTATACCGGGGAGCTGTTTTTT
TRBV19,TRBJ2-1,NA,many,CASSRAGFYNEQFF,TGTGCCAGTAGTAGGGCGGGATTCTACAATGAGCAGTTCTTC